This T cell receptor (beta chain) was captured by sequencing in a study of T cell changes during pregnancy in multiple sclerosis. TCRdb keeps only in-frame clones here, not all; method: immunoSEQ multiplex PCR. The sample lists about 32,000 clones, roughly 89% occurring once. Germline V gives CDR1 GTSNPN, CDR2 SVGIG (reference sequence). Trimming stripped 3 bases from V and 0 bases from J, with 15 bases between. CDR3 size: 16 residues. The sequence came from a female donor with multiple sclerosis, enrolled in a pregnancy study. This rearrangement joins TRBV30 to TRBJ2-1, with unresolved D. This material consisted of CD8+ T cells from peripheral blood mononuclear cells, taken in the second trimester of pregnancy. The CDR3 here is CAWRSALPSSYNEQFF. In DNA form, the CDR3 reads TGTGCCTGGAGGAGCGCTCTCCCGAGCTCCTACAATGAGCAGTTCTTC. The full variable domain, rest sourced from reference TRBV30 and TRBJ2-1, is SQTIHQWPATLVQPVGSPLSLECTVEGTSNPNLYWYRQAAGRGLQLLFYSVGIGQISSEVPQNLSASRPQDRQFILSSKKLLLSDSGFYLCAWRSALPSSYNEQFFGPGTRLTVL.